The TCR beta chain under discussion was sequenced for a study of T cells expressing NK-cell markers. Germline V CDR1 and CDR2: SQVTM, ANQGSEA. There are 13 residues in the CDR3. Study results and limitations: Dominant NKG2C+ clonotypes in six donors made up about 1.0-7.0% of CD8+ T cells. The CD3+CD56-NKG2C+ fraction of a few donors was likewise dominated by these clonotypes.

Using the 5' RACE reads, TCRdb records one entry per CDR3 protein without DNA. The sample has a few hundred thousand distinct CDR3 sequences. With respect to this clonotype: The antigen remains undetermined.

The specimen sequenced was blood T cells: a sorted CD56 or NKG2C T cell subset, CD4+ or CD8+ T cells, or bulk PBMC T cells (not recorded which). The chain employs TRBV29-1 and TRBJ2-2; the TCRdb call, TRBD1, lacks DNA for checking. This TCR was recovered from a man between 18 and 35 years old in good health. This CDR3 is CSVARVATGELFF.